These 5 T cell receptor beta chains were sequenced from one sample in a study of T-cell reconstitution after alpha-beta-depleted transplantation in children. Preparation of the TCRbeta library involved a method that used unique molecular identifiers. TCRdb reanalysed the PCR reads using MiXCR and keeps one entry per CDR3 protein. Of about 580,000 distinct CDR3 sequences listed, about 21% are singletons. The sample consisted of PBMCs, mostly from graft donor cells, taken 360 days after TCRalphabeta/CD19-depleted stem cell transplant. All receptors derive from a boy less than two years old who had a stem cell transplant for acute myeloid leukemia, so the T cells may come from the graft donor.

This clonotype occurred many times. The chain is built from TRBV27 and TRBJ2-1; 14 bases agree with TRBD2. Per germline, CDR1 MNHEY and CDR2 SMNVEV (reference sequence). This CDR3 has 20 residues. Trimming took 3 bases from V and 2 from J; bases not matched to a gene: 12. Here the CDR3 reads CASSFDRGGLAGGTYNEQFF. In DNA, the CDR3 is TGTGCCAGCAGTTTCGACAGGGGAGGACTAGCGGGGGGTACCTACAATGAGCAGTTCTTC.

This clonotype was picked up a small number of times. CDR3 coding DNA: TGCGCCAGCAGCCCTCAGGCAGGAGCAACTGAAGCTTTCTTT. It yields the protein CASSPQAGATEAFF. This chain uses TRBV4-3 with TRBJ1-1, with unresolved D. Germline CDR1 reads LGHNA; CDR2 reads YSLEER. The V end was cut by 4 bases, the J end by 5 bases, with 14 bases between. This CDR3 region has 14 residues.

In its sample, this clonotype was seen many times. The V gene is TRBV12-3 or TRBV12-4, the J gene TRBJ2-2; D is unresolved. The V and J ends lost 6 bases and 0 bases respectively, with 8 bases between them. The CDR3 spans 14 residues. The CDR3 sequence: CASSLGSNTGELFF. CDR3 nucleotides: TGTGCCAGCAGCCTGGGATCGAACACCGGGGAGCTGTTTTTT.

This clonotype was detected many times. The V gene is TRBV10-3, the J gene TRBJ1-2, with 10 bases lining up with TRBD1. V lost 5 bases and J lost 4; bases outside the gene matches: 4. The CDR3 runs 14 residues. Germline lookup yields CDR1 ENHRY and CDR2 SYGVKD. The CDR3 nucleotides read TGTGCCATCAGTCCCGGGACAGGGGTCTATGGCTACACCTTC. Its protein is CAISPGTGVYGYTF.

This clonotype was detected a few times. This chain connects TRBV6-1 to TRBJ2-7; the D gene could be TRBD1 or TRBD2 (5 bases each). The germline V gene encodes CDR1 MNHNS and CDR2 SASEGT. V lost 4 bases and J lost 5, with 12 bases in between. This CDR3 contains 13 residues. This chain's CDR3 is CASSGKGRDEQYF. The CDR3 bases are TGTGCCAGCAGTGGAAAGGGACGAGACGAGCAGTACTTC.